This passage covers 18 T cell receptor beta chains from one sample sequenced in a study of CD8 T cell repertoires and HIV-1 epitope variants. Sequencing used immunoSEQ multiplex PCR; TCRdb keeps in-frame clones, though not all of them. The sample lists over 4,500 clones; around two thirds were seen once. No antigen has been assigned to these receptors. Sequencing was performed on cultured CD8+ T cells derived from PBMCs. The source of these receptors is a male donor with HIV.

This rearrangement joins TRBV5-6 to TRBJ1-1; 10 bases agree with TRBD1. CDR3 length: 16 amino acids. The V segment lost 4 bases and the J segment 1 base; nucleotides outside the gene matches: 7. Germline values: CDR1 SGHDT, CDR2 YYEEEE. Written as DNA, the CDR3 is TGTGCCAGCAGCCGAGACAGGGGGCGGGAGAACACTGAAGCTTTCTTT. Translated, it gives CASSRDRGRENTEAFF.

The genes are TRBV30 and TRBJ1-2; a weak D match, TRBD1 (5 bases). Trimming took 2 bases from V and 1 from J, leaving 14 bases between them. The CDR3 is 15 residues long. Germline V gene sequence: CDR1 GTSNPN, CDR2 SVGIG (reference sequence). The CDR3 here is CAWSLGVGLNYGYTF. In DNA, the CDR3 is TGTGCCTGGAGTTTAGGGGTAGGGCTTAACTATGGCTACACCTTC. The variable domain in full, completed from reference TRBV30 and TRBJ1-2, reads SQTIHQWPATLVQPVGSPLSLECTVEGTSNPNLYWYRQAAGRGLQLLFYSVGIGQISSEVPQNLSASRPQDRQFILSSKKLLLSDSGFYLCAWSLGVGLNYGYTFGSGTRLTVV.

The chain carries TRBV9 and TRBJ2-1, with 8 bases that match TRBD2. The CDR3 spans 16 residues. Germline V CDR1 and CDR2: SGDLS, YYNGEE. The ends lost 0 bases at V and 3 bases at J; junction bases unmatched: 5. The DNA of the CDR3 is TGTGCCAGCAGCGTAGAGGGACTAGAATTCTACAATGAGCAGTTCTTC. Its translation is CASSVEGLEFYNEQFF.

This clone was observed once. The chain links TRBV29-1 to TRBJ2-7, with 10 bases identical to TRBD2. The trim removed 4 bases at V and 2 bases at J, leaving 11 bases unmatched. Germline V gene lookup returns CDR1 SQVTM and CDR2 ANQGSEA. The CDR3 has 16 residues. The DNA of the CDR3 is TGCAGCGTTGCGGGAGGACTAGCGGAGGACCCCTACGAGCAGTACTTC. Amino acid sequence: CSVAGGLAEDPYEQYF.

The sample holds a few counts of this clone. This rearrangement joins TRBV7-6 to TRBJ2-7; D may be TRBD1 (6 bases). Looked up from germline, CDR1 is SGHVS and CDR2 is FNYEAQ. The length of the CDR3 is 15 residues. Between the trimmed V and J ends, which lost 5 bases and 6 bases, there was a span of 20 bases. Here the CDR3 reads CASSPEAQGSSEQYF. Written as DNA, the CDR3 is TGTGCCAGCAGCCCCGAGGCACAGGGATCGTCCGAGCAGTACTTC. The entire variable domain, with the rest obtained from reference TRBV7-6 and TRBJ2-7, is as follows: GAGVSQSPRYKVTKRGQDVALRCDPISGHVSLYWYRQALGQGPEFLTYFNYEAQQDKSGLPNDRFSAERPEGSISTLTIQRTEQRDSAMYRCASSPEAQGSSEQYFGPGTRLTVT.

The genes are TRBV7-3 and TRBJ2-2; D perhaps matches TRBD1 (6 bases). The germline V gene encodes CDR1 SGHTA and CDR2 FQGTGA. This CDR3 spans 13 amino acids. The V end lost 5 bases, the J end lost 6 bases, and 10 bases lay between the germline ends. The CDR3 region is CASSDTGPGELFF. Here the CDR3 DNA reads TGTGCCAGCAGCGATACAGGGCCCGGGGAGCTGTTTTTT.

The genes are TRBV27 and TRBJ2-1; 8 nucleotides match TRBD2. CDR3 length: 14 residues. V lost 4 bases to trimming and J lost 13 bases; unmatched junction nucleotides: 12. Germline V CDR1 and CDR2: MNHEY, SMNVEV (reference sequence). In DNA, the CDR3 is TGTGCCAGCAGTTCCCAGAGTAGCGGGGCCCCACAGTTCTTC. This codes for CASSSQSSGAPQFF.

This chain joins TRBV6-5 and TRBJ1-5; weak D call: TRBD1 (5 bases). The V and J ends lost 0 bases and 6 bases respectively, with 12 bases between them. Germline assignment: CDR1 MNHEY and CDR2 SVGAGI. CDR3 length equals 15 residues. The chain's CDR3 is CASSYSWGDGQPQHF. CDR3 bases: TGTGCCAGCAGTTACTCATGGGGGGACGGTCAGCCCCAGCATTTT.

In the case of this clone: The junction shows a germline mismatch at one end, possibly a read error. The genes are TRBV5-4 and TRBJ2-1; possible D gene TRBD2, 6 bases. This CDR3 is built from 16 residues. Germline lookup yields CDR1 SGHNT and CDR2 YYREEE (reference sequence). The CDR3 spells CASSSGGQGPYNEQFF. In DNA form, the CDR3 reads TGTGCCAGCAGCTCTGGAGGGCAGGGACCCTATAATGAGCAGTTCTTC. Full variable domain (missing parts from reference TRBV5-4 and TRBJ2-1): ETGVTQSPTHLIKTRGQQVTLRCSSQSGHNTVSWYQQALGQGPQFIFQYYREEENGRGNFPPRFSGLQFPNYSSELNVNALELDDSALYLCASSSGGQGPYNEQFFGPGTRLTVL.

The V and J genes are TRBV5-1 and TRBJ2-4; 8 bases agree with TRBD1. In germline, CDR1 is SGHRS, CDR2 YFSETQ. The J segment lost 7 bases and the V segment lost 4 bases, leaving 7 bases of the junction unmatched. The CDR3 has 14 amino acids. The CDR3 sequence is CASSPLQGANIQYF. As DNA, the CDR3 is TGCGCCAGCAGCCCCCTTCAGGGGGCTAACATTCAGTACTTC. The variable domain in full, completed from reference TRBV5-1 and TRBJ2-4, reads KAGVTQTPRYLIKTRGQQVTLSCSPISGHRSVSWYQQTPGQGLQFLFEYFSETQRNKGNFPGRFSGRQFSNSRSEMNVSTLELGDSALYLCASSPLQGANIQYFGAGTRLSVL.

The chain links TRBV28 to TRBJ2-7; D gene unclear. V was trimmed by 8 bases and J by 0 bases, leaving 14 bases between them. This CDR3 is 14 amino acids long. The germline gives CDR1 MDHEN, CDR2 SYDVKM. CDR3 loop: CASGISETSYEQYF. CDR3 nucleotides: TGTGCCAGCGGGATCAGCGAGACCTCCTACGAGCAGTACTTC. The full variable domain, its missing parts supplied by reference TRBV28 and TRBJ2-7, is DVKVTQSSRYLVKRTGEKVFLECVQDMDHENMFWYRQDPGLGLRLIYFSYDVKMKEKGDIPEGYSVSREKKERFSLILESASTNQTSMYLCASGISETSYEQYFGPGTRLTVT.

The chain has TRBV27 and TRBJ2-1, with D uncertain. Trimming left V 1 base short and J 0 bases short, with 7 bases between. Germline assignment: CDR1 MNHEY and CDR2 SMNVEV (reference sequence). The CDR3 spans 15 residues. The CDR3 is CASSLYASSYNEQFF. The CDR3 region has the DNA TGTGCCAGCAGTTTATACGCAAGCTCCTACAATGAGCAGTTCTTC.

The rearrangement joins TRBV5-4 to TRBJ2-1; perhaps D is TRBD1 or TRBD2 (5 bases each). Germline lookup yields CDR1 SGHNT and CDR2 YYREEE (reference sequence). The length of the CDR3 is 13 residues. V lost 5 bases and J 8 bases, leaving 14 bases between the germline ends. The CDR3 protein is CASSFLRGDEQFF. Written as DNA, the CDR3 is TGTGCCAGCAGTTTCCTCAGAGGGGATGAGCAGTTCTTC.

The chain employs TRBV7-8 and TRBJ2-1; 11 nucleotides match TRBD1. V was pared by 5 bases and J by 3 bases, with 3 bases of the junction left unmatched. The length of the CDR3 is 15 residues. Germline lookup yields CDR1 SGHVS and CDR2 FQNEAQ. The CDR3 coding sequence is TGTGCCAGCAGCACCGGGACAGGGGGCTACAATGAGCAGTTCTTC. Its translation is CASSTGTGGYNEQFF.

This chain links TRBV5-4 with TRBJ2-1, with D unresolved. CDR1 and CDR2 (germline): SGHNT, YYREEE (reference sequence). V dropped 1 base and J dropped 5 bases, with 7 bases sitting between them. The CDR3 extends over 13 amino acids. DNA for the CDR3: TGTGCCAGCAGCTTGATGGTTGACAATGAGCAGTTCTTC. Its translation is CASSLMVDNEQFF.

The J gene is TRBJ2-3, the V gene TRBV13; TRBD2 matches at 7 bases. J lost 1 base, V lost 0 bases, and 1 base had no gene match. CDR3 size: 15 residues. Per the germline V gene, CDR1 is PRHDT and CDR2 is FYEKMQ (reference sequence). The CDR3 loop reads CASSLGRGGTDTQYF. For the CDR3, the DNA is TGTGCCAGCAGCTTAGGACGGGGGGGCACAGATACGCAGTATTTT.

This sequence joins TRBV29-1 and TRBJ2-3; 10 bases are shared with TRBD2. This CDR3 has 15 amino acids. Germline CDR1 is SQVTM and CDR2 is ANQGSEA. The V segment lost 4 bases and the J segment 4 bases; nucleotides outside the gene matches: 8. Here the CDR3 reads CSVAGASGSPDTQYF. The CDR3 coding sequence is TGCAGCGTTGCGGGGGCTAGCGGGAGCCCAGATACGCAGTATTTT.

This clone was found once. The gene calls are TRBV4-3 and TRBJ1-2, with D hard to call. Germline loops: CDR1 LGHNA, CDR2 YSLEER. V lost 1 base, J lost 3 bases, and 12 bases lay in between. The CDR3 runs to 15 residues. Here the CDR3 DNA reads TGCGCCAGCAGCCAAGCTCAAGGAATTGACTATGGCTACACCTTC. Protein sequence: CASSQAQGIDYGYTF.